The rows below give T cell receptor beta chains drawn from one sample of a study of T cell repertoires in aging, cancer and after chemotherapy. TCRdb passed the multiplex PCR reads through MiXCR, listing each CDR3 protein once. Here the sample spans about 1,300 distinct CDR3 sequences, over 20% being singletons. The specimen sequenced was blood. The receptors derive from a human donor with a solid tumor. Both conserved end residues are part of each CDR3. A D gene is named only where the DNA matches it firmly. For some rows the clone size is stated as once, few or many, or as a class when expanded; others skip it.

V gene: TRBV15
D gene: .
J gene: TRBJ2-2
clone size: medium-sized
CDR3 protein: CATSRLTGNTGELFF
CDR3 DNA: TGTGCCACCAGCAGGCTGACAGGGAACACCGGGGAGCTGTTTTTT

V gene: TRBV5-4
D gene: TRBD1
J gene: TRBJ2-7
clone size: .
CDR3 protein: CASSPGTGAYEQYF
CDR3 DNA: TGTGCCAGCAGCCCGGGGACAGGGGCCTACGAGCAGTACTTC

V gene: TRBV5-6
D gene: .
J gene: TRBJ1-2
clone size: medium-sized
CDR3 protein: CASSLVGGRNYGYTF
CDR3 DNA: TGTGCCAGCAGCTTGGTAGGAGGGCGAAACTATGGCTACACCTTC

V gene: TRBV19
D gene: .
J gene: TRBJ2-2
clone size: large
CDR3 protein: CASSILVQGRELFF
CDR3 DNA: TGTGCCAGTAGTATCCTTGTCCAGGGGCGGGAGCTGTTTTTT

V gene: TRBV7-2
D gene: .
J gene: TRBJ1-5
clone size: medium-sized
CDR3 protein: CASSSQGLGNQPQHF
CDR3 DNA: TGTGCCAGCAGCTCCCAGGGGTTGGGCAATCAGCCCCAGCATTTT

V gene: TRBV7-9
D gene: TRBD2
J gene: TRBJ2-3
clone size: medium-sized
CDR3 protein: CASSSTGGRTDTQYF
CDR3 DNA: TGTGCCAGCAGCTCTACGGGGGGGCGGACAGATACGCAGTATTTT

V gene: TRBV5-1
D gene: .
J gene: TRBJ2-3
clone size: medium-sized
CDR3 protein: CASSLGWGTDTQYF
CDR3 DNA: TGCGCCAGCAGCTTGGGGTGGGGTACAGATACGCAGTATTTT

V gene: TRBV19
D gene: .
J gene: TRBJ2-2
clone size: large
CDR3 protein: CASSGGSGELFF
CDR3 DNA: TGTGCCAGTAGTGGCGGGTCCGGGGAGCTGTTTTTT

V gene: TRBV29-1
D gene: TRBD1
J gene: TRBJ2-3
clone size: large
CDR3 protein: CSVYSGTGGPDTQYF
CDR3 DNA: TGCAGCGTTTACTCCGGGACAGGGGGCCCAGATACGCAGTATTTT

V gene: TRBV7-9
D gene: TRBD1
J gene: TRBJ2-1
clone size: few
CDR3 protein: CASSLTGGGGNEQFF
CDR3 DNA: TGTGCCAGCAGCTTGACAGGGGGTGGAGGCAATGAGCAGTTCTTC

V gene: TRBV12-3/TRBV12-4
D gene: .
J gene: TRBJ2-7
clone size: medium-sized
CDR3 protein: CASSPESYEQYF
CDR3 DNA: TGTGCCAGCAGTCCGGAGTCCTACGAGCAGTACTTC

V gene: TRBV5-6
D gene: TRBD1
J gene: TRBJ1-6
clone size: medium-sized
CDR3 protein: CASSKWTGSGNSPLHF
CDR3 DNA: TGTGCCAGCAGCAAATGGACAGGGTCCGGTAATTCACCCCTCCACTTT

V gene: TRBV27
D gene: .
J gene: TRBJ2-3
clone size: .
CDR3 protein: CASSRIWGDTQYF
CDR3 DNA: TGTGCCAGCAGCAGAATTTGGGGGGATACGCAGTATTTT

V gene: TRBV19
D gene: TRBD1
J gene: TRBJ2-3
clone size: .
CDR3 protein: CASQPGQGASDTQYF
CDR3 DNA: TGTGCCAGTCAACCGGGACAGGGGGCCTCGGATACGCAGTATTTT

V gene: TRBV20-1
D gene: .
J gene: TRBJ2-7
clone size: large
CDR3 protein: CSAHNRAGQPYEQYF
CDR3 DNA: TGCAGTGCTCACAACAGGGCGGGACAGCCCTACGAGCAGTACTTC

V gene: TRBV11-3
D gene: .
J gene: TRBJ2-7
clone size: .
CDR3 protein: CASSGRVGLDYEQYF
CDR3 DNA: TGTGCCAGCAGCGGCCGGGTAGGACTTGACTACGAGCAGTACTTC

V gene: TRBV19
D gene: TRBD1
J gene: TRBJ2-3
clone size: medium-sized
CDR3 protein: CASSMAGQGASDTQYF
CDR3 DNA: TGTGCCAGTAGTATGGCGGGACAGGGGGCCTCGGATACGCAGTATTTT

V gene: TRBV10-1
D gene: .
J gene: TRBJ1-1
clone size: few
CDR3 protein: CASSDMSEAFF
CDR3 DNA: TGCGCCAGCAGTGACATGTCTGAAGCTTTCTTT

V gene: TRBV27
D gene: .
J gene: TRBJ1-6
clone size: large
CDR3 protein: CASRTTYHNSPLHF
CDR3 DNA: TGTGCCAGCAGGACCACATACCATAATTCACCCCTCCACTTT

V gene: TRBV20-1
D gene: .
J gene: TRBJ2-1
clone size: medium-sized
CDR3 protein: CSARGNRVRTLSSYNEQFF
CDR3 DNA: TGCAGTGCTAGGGGAAACAGGGTCCGAACCCTAAGCTCCTACAATGAGCAGTTCTTC

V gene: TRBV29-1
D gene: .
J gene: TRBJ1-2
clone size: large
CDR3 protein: CSAGGWGYGYTF
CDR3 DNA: TGCAGCGCTGGGGGCTGGGGCTATGGCTACACCTTC

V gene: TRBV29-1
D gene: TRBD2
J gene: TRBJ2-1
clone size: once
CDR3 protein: CSGGTSGNYNEQFF
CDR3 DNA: TGCAGCGGCGGGACTAGCGGGAACTACAATGAGCAGTTCTTC

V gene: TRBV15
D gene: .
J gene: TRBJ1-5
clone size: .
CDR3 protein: CATSNVGEPQHF
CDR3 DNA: TGTGCCACCAGCAACGTCGGGGAGCCCCAGCATTTT

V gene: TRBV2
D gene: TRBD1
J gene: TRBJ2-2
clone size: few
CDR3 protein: CASSVQGTGELFF
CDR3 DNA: TGTGCCAGCAGTGTACAGGGGACCGGGGAGCTGTTTTTT

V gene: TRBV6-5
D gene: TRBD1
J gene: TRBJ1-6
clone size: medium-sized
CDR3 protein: CASSFNSDGTAYNSPLHF
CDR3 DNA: TGTGCCAGCAGTTTCAACTCGGATGGGACAGCCTATAATTCACCCCTCCACTTT

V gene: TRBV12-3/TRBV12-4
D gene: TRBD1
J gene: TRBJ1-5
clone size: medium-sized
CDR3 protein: CASSSLRTGTFENQPQHF
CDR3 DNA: TGTGCCAGCAGTTCTTTACGGACAGGGACGTTTGAAAATCAGCCCCAGCATTTT

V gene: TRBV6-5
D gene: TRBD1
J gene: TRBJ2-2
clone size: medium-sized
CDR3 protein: CASKVTGVAGELFF
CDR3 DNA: TGTGCCAGCAAGGTGACAGGGGTAGCCGGGGAGCTGTTTTTT

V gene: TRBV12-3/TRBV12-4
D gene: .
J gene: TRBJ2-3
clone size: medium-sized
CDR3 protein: CASRMTGSVGTQYF
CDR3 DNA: TGTGCCAGCAGGATGACAGGCTCAGTAGGTACGCAGTATTTT

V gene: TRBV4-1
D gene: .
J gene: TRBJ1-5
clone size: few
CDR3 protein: CASSQAIQTGMEQPQHF
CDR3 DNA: TGCGCCAGCAGCCAAGCCATCCAAACAGGGATGGAGCAGCCCCAGCATTTT

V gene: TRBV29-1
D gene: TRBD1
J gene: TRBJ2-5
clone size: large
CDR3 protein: CSVGQGLETQYF
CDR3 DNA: TGCAGCGTTGGACAGGGTCTGGAGACCCAGTACTTC

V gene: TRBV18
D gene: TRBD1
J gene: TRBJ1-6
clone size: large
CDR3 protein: CASSPSTGGGNSPLHF
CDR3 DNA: TGTGCCAGCTCACCCTCGACAGGGGGAGGCAATTCACCCCTCCACTTT

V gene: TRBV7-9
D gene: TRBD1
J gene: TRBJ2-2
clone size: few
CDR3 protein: CASSGSGTGANTGELFF
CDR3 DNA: TGTGCCAGCAGCGGTTCCGGGACAGGGGCTAACACCGGGGAGCTGTTTTTT

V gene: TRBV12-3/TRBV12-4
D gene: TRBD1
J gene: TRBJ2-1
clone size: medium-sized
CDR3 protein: CASSGQGAFNEQFF
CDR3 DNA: TGTGCCAGCAGTGGACAGGGGGCTTTTAATGAGCAGTTCTTC

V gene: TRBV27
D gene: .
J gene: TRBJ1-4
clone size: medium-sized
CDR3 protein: CASSPRANEKLFF
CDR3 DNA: TGTGCCAGCAGCCCCAGGGCTAATGAAAAACTGTTTTTT

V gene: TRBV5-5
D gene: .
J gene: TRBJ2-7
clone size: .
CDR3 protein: CASSLVMGPYERYF
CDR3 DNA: TGTGCCAGCAGCTTAGTCATGGGGCCCTACGAGCGGTACTTC

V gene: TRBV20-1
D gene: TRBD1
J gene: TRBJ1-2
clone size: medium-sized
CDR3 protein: CSAHFHRGDGYTF
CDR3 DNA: TGCAGTGCCCACTTCCACAGGGGGGATGGCTACACCTTC

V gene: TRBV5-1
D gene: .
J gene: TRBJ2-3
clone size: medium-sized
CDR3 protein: CASSRDGPSTDTQYF
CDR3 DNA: TGCGCCAGCAGCCGGGACGGACCTAGCACAGATACGCAGTATTTT